This T cell receptor beta chain was profiled in a study of blood T cell repertoires in COVID-19. The data were produced by immunoSEQ multiplex PCR, yet TCRdb's version contains in-frame clones alone and is incomplete. The data show around 250,000 clones, 80% to 90% seen once. Germline assignment: CDR1 MGHRA and CDR2 YSYEKL. This CDR3 is built from 15 residues. The germline V and J ends were trimmed by 1 base and 11 bases, with 20 bases remaining between them. The sequencing input was PBMCs or T cells enriched from blood (not recorded which). The clonotype originates from a woman in her twenties or thirties who had recovered from COVID-19. The rearrangement joins TRBV4-1 to TRBJ1-1, with D unclear. CDR3 bases: TGCGCCAGCAGCCAAGTGGTCGGACGAGGGAGGAACGCTTTCTTT. Amino acids: CASSQVVGRGRNAFF.